This T cell receptor (beta chain) stems from a study of CXCR3-negative and CXCR3-positive naive CD8 T cells. For the study at large: The total count of TRB reads reached about 135 million, and each library contributed about 1.5 +/- 0.3 million.

Regarding this clonotype: What it binds is not known.

Overall study findings and caveats: The level of CXCR3 expression partially decreased after cryopreservation; the majority of assays used fresh PBMCs. TRB CDR3s of CXCR3-positive naive cells were more hydrophobic than those of CXCR3-negative naive cells. It was found that naive subsets had comparable surface CD5, and TCR strength was inferred from TRB CDR3 properties.

Looked up from germline, CDR1 is MDHEN and CDR2 is SYDVKM. The CDR3 runs to 14 residues. UMI labels and 5' RACE were used to prepare the TRB cDNA libraries. Reprocessing the 5' RACE reads, TCRdb reports a single entry for every CDR3 protein and omits DNA. This sample's clone table lists about 120,000 distinct CDR3 sequences. The sequence derives from a human donor in good health. Some clones in this sample may be carry-over from other donors' samples. The sample comprised naive CXCR3- CD8+ T cells from blood. Subset here: CD45RO-CCR7+CD27+CD95- naive CD8+ T cells lacking CXCR3 (TNR3-). The chain carries TRBV28 and TRBJ2-3; TCRdb proposes TRBD1, but this gene call is untestable without DNA. The CDR3 is CASSEGGGTDTQYF.